These 24 T cell receptor beta chains share one sample of origin, sequenced in a study of cytomegalovirus exposure and HLA in healthy donors. With 60 Vbeta and 13 Jbeta primers, the PCR was carried out. Data came from immunoSEQ multiplex PCR; TCRdb stores just in-frame clones and leaves some out. The data contain some 130,000 clones, about 74% of them seen just once; the ten biggest clones take up under 2.5%. Sequences were obtained from PBMCs. These receptor sequences come from a man younger than 45 in good health and CMV-seronegative.

This clone was counted a few times. The chain employs TRBV10-1 and TRBJ2-1; unclear D gene. The germline V and J ends were trimmed by 2 bases and 5 bases, with 4 bases remaining between them. CDR3 length: 12 residues. Germline V lookup: CDR1 WNHNN, CDR2 SYGVQD (reference sequence). CDR3 DNA: TGCGCCAGCAGTGAGATCGACAATGAGCAGTTCTTC. Amino acids: CASSEIDNEQFF.

The chain is built from TRBV19 and TRBJ2-7, with TRBD1 matching 8 bases. V gave up 5 bases and J gave up 2 bases; unmatched junction bases: 2. Germline V gene sequence: CDR1 LNHDA, CDR2 SQIVND (reference sequence). The CDR3 consists of 13 residues. CDR3 protein: CASSSQGAYEQYF. In DNA form, the CDR3 reads TGTGCCAGTAGTTCACAGGGGGCCTACGAGCAGTACTTC.

CDR3 nucleotide sequence: TGTGCCAGTAGTGTCGGGACAGGGAACTCCTACGAGCAGTACTTC. This sequence encodes CASSVGTGNSYEQYF. This rearrangement joins TRBV19 to TRBJ2-7; 9 bases map to TRBD1. Germline V lookup: CDR1 LNHDA, CDR2 SQIVND (reference sequence). This CDR3 spans 15 amino acids. V shed 5 bases and J 0 bases; nucleotides not matched to a gene: 5.

This sequence joins TRBV11-2 and TRBJ2-7, with 12 bases identical to TRBD2. The CDR3 has 17 residues. Germline values: CDR1 SGHAT, CDR2 FQNNGV. J gave up 3 bases and V 3 bases, and 9 bases lay outside the gene matches. The CDR3 nucleotides are TGTGCCAGCAGCTTGTCCCTAGCGGGAGGGTTAATCTACGAGCAGTACTTC. Translating gives CASSLSLAGGLIYEQYF. The complete variable domain, with remaining parts taken from reference TRBV11-2 and TRBJ2-7, reads EAGVAQSPRYKIIEKRQSVAFWCNPISGHATLYWYQQILGQGPKLLIQFQNNGVVDDSQLPKDRFSAERLKGVDSTLKIQPAKLEDSAVYLCASSLSLAGGLIYEQYFGPGTRLTVT.

The V gene is TRBV30, the J gene TRBJ1-1; D is ambiguous. V lost 0 bases and J 5 bases, leaving 13 bases between the germline ends. The V gene's germline CDR1 is GTSNPN and CDR2 SVGIG (reference sequence). The CDR3 length is 14 residues. CDR3 protein: CAWSVGGTGTEAFF. CDR3 nucleotides: TGTGCCTGGAGTGTAGGAGGAACCGGGACTGAAGCTTTCTTT.

This clone was seen a few times. This chain connects TRBV19 to TRBJ1-4; D might be TRBD1 (6 bases). CDR1 and CDR2 (germline): LNHDA, SQIVND (reference sequence). CDR3 size: 13 residues. Between the trimmed V and J ends, which lost 3 bases and 8 bases, there was a span of 10 bases. CDR3 loop: CASSMTGTEKLFF. CDR3 nucleotides: TGTGCCAGTAGTATGACGGGGACAGAAAAACTGTTTTTT.

The table lists this clone with a few counts. The chain links TRBV28 to TRBJ1-2; no firm D call. Germline assignment: CDR1 MDHEN and CDR2 SYDVKM. Trimming took off 6 bases at V and 0 bases at J, with 11 bases between the two ends. CDR3 length equals 14 residues. The CDR3 reads CASRVGASNYGYTF. The CDR3 DNA sequence: TGTGCCAGCAGAGTGGGAGCCTCTAACTATGGCTACACCTTC.

The CDR3 is CASSYDRNTEAFF. CDR3 coding DNA: TGCGCCAGCAGCTATGACAGGAACACTGAAGCTTTCTTT. V and J are TRBV5-1 and TRBJ1-1; D might be TRBD1 (5 bases). Trimming pared 3 bases from V and 1 base from J, leaving 7 bases between. Germline CDR1 is SGHRS and CDR2 is YFSETQ. This CDR3 has 13 residues.

The chain has TRBV18 and TRBJ1-3; TRBD1 might be the D (5 bases). The CDR3 extends over 14 amino acids. The V gene lost 3 bases and the J gene lost 6 bases, with 12 bases spanning the gap. CDR1 KGHSH and CDR2 LQKENI come from the germline V gene. Here the CDR3 DNA reads TGTGCCAGCTCACCGCAGGGTAAAGAAAACACCATATATTTT. Its protein is CASSPQGKENTIYF.

V usage is TRBV4-1 and J usage is TRBJ1-2, with D unresolved. The germline gives CDR1 MGHRA, CDR2 YSYEKL. The CDR3 has 16 amino acids. V was pared by 5 bases and J by 4 bases, with 20 bases between. The CDR3 loop reads CASSEGRARGSYGYTF. Written as DNA, the CDR3 is TGCGCCAGCAGCGAAGGGAGGGCCCGAGGGAGCTATGGCTACACCTTC.

J is TRBJ2-3 and V is TRBV6-1; no firm D call. Trimming shortened V by 2 bases and J by 8 bases, and 11 bases separated the two germline ends. The CDR3 consists of 13 residues. Germline CDR1 reads MNHNS; CDR2 reads SASEGT. The CDR3 is CASSESRTSTQYF. CDR3 nucleotides: TGTGCCAGCAGTGAAAGTCGAACGAGTACGCAGTATTTT.

This rearrangement joins TRBV19 to TRBJ2-7; 9 bases agree with TRBD1. The CDR3 length is 15 residues. V lost 6 bases, J lost 0 bases, and 6 bases stayed unmatched. CDR1 and CDR2 from the germline V gene are LNHDA and SQIVND (reference sequence). The CDR3 bases are TGTGCCAGTAGGGGTACGGACAGGGGCTCCTACGAGCAGTACTTC. This translates into CASRGTDRGSYEQYF.

This clone was seen only once. The V call is TRBV5-1, the J call TRBJ1-5, with D maybe TRBD1 (6 bases). Germline CDR1 is SGHRS and CDR2 is YFSETQ. The CDR3 runs 16 residues. Trimming stripped 0 bases from V and 6 bases from J, with 16 bases between. Here the CDR3 DNA reads TGCGCCAGCAGCTTGGGATCGGGGGGCGAGGGTCAGCCCCAGCATTTT. Protein product: CASSLGSGGEGQPQHF.

This chain joins TRBV19 and TRBJ2-3; 10 bases fit TRBD1. CDR1 LNHDA and CDR2 SQIVND come from the germline V gene (reference sequence). This CDR3 has 15 amino acids. V gave up 9 bases and J gave up 2 bases; unmatched junction bases: 8. CDR3 sequence: CASVTGTGVTDTQYF. The CDR3 DNA sequence: TGTGCCAGCGTCACCGGGACAGGGGTCACAGATACGCAGTATTTT. Together with reference TRBV19 and TRBJ2-3, the CDR3 gives the full variable domain: DGGITQSPKYLFRKEGQNVTLSCEQNLNHDAMYWYRQDPGQGLRLIYYSQIVNDFQKGDIAEGYSVSREKKESFPLTVTSAQKNPTAFYLCASVTGTGVTDTQYFGPGTRLTVL.

The rearrangement joins TRBV5-4 to TRBJ2-5; TRBD2 matches at 14 bases. The CDR3 loop spans 18 amino acids. The V and J ends lost 4 bases and 3 bases, in that order; junction bases with no gene match: 11. CDR1 is SGHNT and CDR2 is YYREEE in the germline V gene (reference sequence). For the CDR3, the DNA is TGTGCCAGCAGCCAAGACCCCGGGACTAGCGGGAGAGAAGAGACCCAGTACTTC. It translates to CASSQDPGTSGREETQYF.

The rearrangement joins TRBV10-2 to TRBJ1-2, with a weak D call TRBD1 (5 bases). Trimming stripped 2 bases from V and 6 bases from J, with 10 bases between. This CDR3 has 13 residues. Germline CDR1 WSHSY, CDR2 SAAADI. CDR3 coding DNA: TGCGCCAGCAGTGAGGGCAGGGCAAATGGCTACACCTTC. Encoded protein: CASSEGRANGYTF.

The V gene is TRBV7-3, the J gene TRBJ2-1; D unresolved. CDR3 length equals 16 residues. V lost 6 bases to trimming and J lost 1 base, with 16 bases between them. CDR1 SGHTA and CDR2 FQGTGA come from the germline V gene. The CDR3 loop reads CASSNRGGQSYNEQFF. In DNA form, the CDR3 reads TGTGCCAGCAGTAATCGAGGCGGTCAATCCTACAATGAGCAGTTCTTC. The whole variable domain, remainder taken from reference TRBV7-3 and TRBJ2-1, is GAGVSQTPSNKVTEKGKYVELRCDPISGHTALYWYRQSLGQGPEFLIYFQGTGAADDSGLPNDRFFAVRPEGSVSTLKIQRTERGDSAVYLCASSNRGGQSYNEQFFGPGTRLTVL.

This clone has just a few counts. The gene calls are TRBV5-5 and TRBJ2-3, with no clear D. The V end lost 0 bases, the J end lost 3 bases, and 14 bases lay between the germline ends. CDR1 is SGHKS and CDR2 is YYEKEE in the germline V gene (reference sequence). The CDR3 consists of 16 residues. CDR3 sequence reads: CASSLAGVRLTDTQYF. CDR3 in DNA: TGTGCCAGCAGCTTGGCCGGAGTGCGCCTAACAGATACGCAGTATTTT.

This chain links TRBV11-2 with TRBJ1-1; D ambiguous. V gave up 2 bases and J gave up 5 bases, with 6 bases separating them. Germline CDR1 is SGHAT and CDR2 is FQNNGV. CDR3 length equals 12 residues. The DNA of the CDR3 is TGTGCCAGCAGCTTATTGTCTACTGAAGCTTTCTTT. The encoded protein is CASSLLSTEAFF.

The J gene is TRBJ2-7, the V gene TRBV23-1; 10 positions match TRBD1. TRBV23-1 falls under the ORF class, with uncertain function. J lost 6 bases, V lost 6 bases, and 11 bases had no gene match. The CDR3 consists of 15 residues. Here the CDR3 DNA reads TGCGCCAGCAGATCTTCCGGGACAGGGGCATGCGAGCAGTACTTC. Its translation is CASRSSGTGACEQYF.

The chain carries TRBV29-1 and TRBJ1-4; D might be TRBD1 (6 bases). The V and J ends lost 3 bases and 10 bases respectively, with 12 bases between them. CDR3 length: 12 residues. Germline CDR1 and CDR2: SQVTM and ANQGSEA. CDR3 loop: CSVEGRGGKLFF. The CDR3 DNA follows: TGCAGCGTTGAGGGCAGAGGGGGAAAACTGTTTTTT.

In this sample, this clone turned up a few times. CDR3 sequence: CASSERGQSYEQYF. The CDR3 DNA sequence: TGTGCCAGCAGTGAACGGGGACAGAGCTACGAGCAGTACTTC. The rearrangement links TRBV6-1 to TRBJ2-7; 7 bases are shared with TRBD1. J lost 3 bases, V lost 2 bases, and 4 bases had no gene match. CDR1 and CDR2 from the germline V gene are MNHNS and SASEGT. The CDR3 is 14 amino acids.

The rearrangement links TRBV5-4 to TRBJ2-7, with D maybe TRBD1 (6 bases). Looked up from germline, CDR1 is SGHNT and CDR2 is YYREEE (reference sequence). This CDR3 is 14 amino acids long. Trimming took off 3 bases at V and 3 bases at J, with 13 bases between the two ends. CDR3 protein: CASSSGQGSYEQYF. The CDR3 nucleotides read TGTGCCAGCAGCTCGGGTCAGGGGAGCTACGAGCAGTACTTC.

The chain has TRBV7-9 and TRBJ2-1; possible D gene TRBD2, 6 bases. The V gene's germline CDR1 is SEHNR and CDR2 FQNEAQ (reference sequence). The CDR3 contains 13 residues. V was shortened by 3 bases and J by 7 bases, with 10 bases between the two germline ends. CDR3 amino acids: CASSFREWNEQFF. The CDR3 nucleotides read TGTGCCAGCAGCTTTCGGGAGTGGAATGAGCAGTTCTTC.